This T cell receptor beta chain derives from a study of identical twins. General study points: Cross-sectional statistical analysis was relied on for the conclusions, without the same donors being followed.

TCRdb reprocessed the 5' RACE reads via MiXCR and lists one record per CDR3 protein. Among 200,000 to 250,000 distinct CDR3 sequences, 6% to 9% were seen once, and the ten largest hold 1.9%. To note about this clonotype: Antigen specificity is unknown.

The V segment lost 3 bases and the J segment 6 bases; nucleotides outside the gene matches: 5. CDR3 size: 13 residues. Germline V gene sequence: CDR1 SGDLS, CDR2 YYNGEE. All of the donors were Caucasians in good health. The same data also went into a second study, on yellow fever vaccine responses in identical twins.

V usage is TRBV9 and J usage is TRBJ2-7; 8 nucleotides line up with TRBD2. Specimen: memory (CD45RO+) T cells sorted from blood. The clonotype originates from a woman between 18 and 29 years old in good health. CDR3 protein: CASSAPGRAEQYF. As DNA, the CDR3 is TGTGCCAGCAGCGCCCCCGGGAGGGCCGAGCAGTACTTC. The whole variable domain, remainder taken from reference TRBV9 and TRBJ2-7, is DSGVTQTPKHLITATGQRVTLRCSPRSGDLSVYWYQQSLDQGLQFLIQYYNGEERAKGNILERFSAQQFPDLHSELNLSSLELGDSALYFCASSAPGRAEQYFGPGTRLTVT.